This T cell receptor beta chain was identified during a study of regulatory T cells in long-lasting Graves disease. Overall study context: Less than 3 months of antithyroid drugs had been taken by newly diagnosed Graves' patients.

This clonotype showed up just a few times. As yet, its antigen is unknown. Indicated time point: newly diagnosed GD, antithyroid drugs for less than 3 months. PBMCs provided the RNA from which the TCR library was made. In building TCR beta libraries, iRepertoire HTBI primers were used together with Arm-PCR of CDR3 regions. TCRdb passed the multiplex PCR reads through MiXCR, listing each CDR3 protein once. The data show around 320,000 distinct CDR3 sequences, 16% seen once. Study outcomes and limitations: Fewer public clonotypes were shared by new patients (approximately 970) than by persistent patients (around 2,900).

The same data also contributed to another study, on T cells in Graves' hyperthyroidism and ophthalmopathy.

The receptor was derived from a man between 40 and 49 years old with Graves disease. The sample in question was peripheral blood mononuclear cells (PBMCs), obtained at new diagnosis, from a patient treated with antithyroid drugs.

The CDR3 sequence is CASSSQSGLYEQYF. In DNA form, the CDR3 reads TGTGCCAGCAGTTCTCAATCAGGGCTCTACGAGCAGTACTTC. V and J are TRBV6-9 and TRBJ2-7, with D perhaps TRBD1 (5 bases). The CDR3 length is 14 residues. Per germline, CDR1 MNHGY and CDR2 SVAAGI. V was shortened by 4 bases and J by 3 bases, with 13 bases between the two germline ends.